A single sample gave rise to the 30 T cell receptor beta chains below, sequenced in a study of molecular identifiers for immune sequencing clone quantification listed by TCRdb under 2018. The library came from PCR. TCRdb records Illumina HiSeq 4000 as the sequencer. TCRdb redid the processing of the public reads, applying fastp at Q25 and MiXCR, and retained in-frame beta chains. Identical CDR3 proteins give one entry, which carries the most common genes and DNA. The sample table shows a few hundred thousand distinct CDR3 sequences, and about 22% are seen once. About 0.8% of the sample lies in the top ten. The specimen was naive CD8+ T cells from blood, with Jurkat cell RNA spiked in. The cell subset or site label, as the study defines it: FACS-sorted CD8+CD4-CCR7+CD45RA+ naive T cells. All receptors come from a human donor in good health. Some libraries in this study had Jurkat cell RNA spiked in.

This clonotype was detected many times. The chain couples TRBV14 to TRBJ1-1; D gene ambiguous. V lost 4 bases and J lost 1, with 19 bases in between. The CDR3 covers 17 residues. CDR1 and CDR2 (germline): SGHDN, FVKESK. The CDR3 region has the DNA TGTGCCAGCAGCCCCCTTCCGGGGATAGCGCCGAACACTGAAGCTTTCTTT. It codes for CASSPLPGIAPNTEAFF.

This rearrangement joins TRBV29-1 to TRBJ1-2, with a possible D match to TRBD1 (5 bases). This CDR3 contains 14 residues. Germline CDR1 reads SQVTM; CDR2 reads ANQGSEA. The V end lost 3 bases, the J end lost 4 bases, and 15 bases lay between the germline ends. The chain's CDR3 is CSVEAGGELYGYTF. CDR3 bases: TGCAGCGTTGAGGCGGGGGGGGAACTCTATGGCTACACCTTC. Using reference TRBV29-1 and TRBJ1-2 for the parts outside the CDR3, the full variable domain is SAVISQKPSRDICQRGTSLTIQCQVDSQVTMMFWYRQQPGQSLTLIATANQGSEATYESGFVIDKFPISRPNLTFSTLTVSNMSPEDSSIYLCSVEAGGELYGYTFGSGTRLTVV.

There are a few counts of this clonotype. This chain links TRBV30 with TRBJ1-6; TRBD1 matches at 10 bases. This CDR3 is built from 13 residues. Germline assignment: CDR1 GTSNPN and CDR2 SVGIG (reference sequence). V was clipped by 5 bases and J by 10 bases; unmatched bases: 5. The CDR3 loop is CAWDRGQGSPLHF. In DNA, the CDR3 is TGTGCCTGGGACAGGGGGCAGGGGTCACCCCTCCACTTT.

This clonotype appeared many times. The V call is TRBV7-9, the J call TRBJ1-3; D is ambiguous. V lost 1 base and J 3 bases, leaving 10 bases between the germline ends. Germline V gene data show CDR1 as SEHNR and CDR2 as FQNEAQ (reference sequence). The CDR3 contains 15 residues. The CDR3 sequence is CASSLEAGSGNTIYF. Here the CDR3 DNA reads TGTGCCAGCAGCTTAGAGGCGGGAAGTGGAAACACCATATATTTT.

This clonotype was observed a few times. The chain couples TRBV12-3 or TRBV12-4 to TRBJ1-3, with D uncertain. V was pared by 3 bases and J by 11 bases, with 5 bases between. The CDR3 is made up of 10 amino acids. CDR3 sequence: CASSFGSIYF. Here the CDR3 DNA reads TGTGCCAGCAGTTTTGGGTCCATATATTTT.

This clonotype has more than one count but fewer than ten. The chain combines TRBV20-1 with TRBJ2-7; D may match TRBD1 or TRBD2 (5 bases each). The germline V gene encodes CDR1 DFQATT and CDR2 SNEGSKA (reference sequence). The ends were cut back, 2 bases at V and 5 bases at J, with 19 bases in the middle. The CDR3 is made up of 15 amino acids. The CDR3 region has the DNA TGCAGTGCTAGAAAGGTGGGGGAACTCCTTGACGAGCAGTACTTC. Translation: CSARKVGELLDEQYF.

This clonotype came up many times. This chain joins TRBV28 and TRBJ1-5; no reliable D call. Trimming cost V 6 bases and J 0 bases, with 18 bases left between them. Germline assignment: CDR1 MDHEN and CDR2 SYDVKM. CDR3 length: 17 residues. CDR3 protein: CASSLLLPDNSNQPQHF. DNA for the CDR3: TGTGCCAGCAGCCTCCTCCTTCCGGATAATAGCAATCAGCCCCAGCATTTT.

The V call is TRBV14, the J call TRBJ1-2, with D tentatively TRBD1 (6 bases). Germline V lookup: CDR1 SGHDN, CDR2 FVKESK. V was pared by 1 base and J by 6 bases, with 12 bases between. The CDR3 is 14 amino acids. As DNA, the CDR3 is TGTGCCAGCAGCCAAGGGGGGCTGTGGAATGGCTACACCTTC. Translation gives CASSQGGLWNGYTF.

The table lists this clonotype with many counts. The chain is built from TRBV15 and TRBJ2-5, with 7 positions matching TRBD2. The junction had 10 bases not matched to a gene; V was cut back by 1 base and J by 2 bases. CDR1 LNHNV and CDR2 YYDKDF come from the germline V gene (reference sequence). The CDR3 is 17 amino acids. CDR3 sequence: CATSRVDSRGRQETQYF. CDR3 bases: TGTGCCACCAGCAGAGTCGATTCGCGGGGGAGACAAGAGACCCAGTACTTC.

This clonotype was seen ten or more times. Written as DNA, the CDR3 is TGTGCCAGCAGCTTAGGGGGACTAGGGACATTCGTTGGCACTGAAGCTTTCTTT. It translates to CASSLGGLGTFVGTEAFF. The chain links TRBV7-9 to TRBJ1-1; maybe TRBD1 (6 bases). Germline V gene data show CDR1 as SEHNR and CDR2 as FQNEAQ (reference sequence). Trimming cost V 1 base and J 4 bases, with 22 bases left between them. The CDR3 is made up of 18 amino acids.

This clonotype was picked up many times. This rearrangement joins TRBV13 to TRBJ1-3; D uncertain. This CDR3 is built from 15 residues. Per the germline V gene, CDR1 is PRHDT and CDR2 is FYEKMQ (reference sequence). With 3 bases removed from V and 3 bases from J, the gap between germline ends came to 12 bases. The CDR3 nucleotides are TGTGCCAGCAGCTTTTTCAGCTTTAGTGGAAACACCATATATTTT. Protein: CASSFFSFSGNTIYF.

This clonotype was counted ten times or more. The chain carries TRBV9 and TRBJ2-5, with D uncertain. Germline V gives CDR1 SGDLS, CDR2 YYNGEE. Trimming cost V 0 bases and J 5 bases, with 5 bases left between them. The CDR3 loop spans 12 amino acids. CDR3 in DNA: TGTGCCAGCAGCGTAGGGTCTGAGACCCAGTACTTC. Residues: CASSVGSETQYF.

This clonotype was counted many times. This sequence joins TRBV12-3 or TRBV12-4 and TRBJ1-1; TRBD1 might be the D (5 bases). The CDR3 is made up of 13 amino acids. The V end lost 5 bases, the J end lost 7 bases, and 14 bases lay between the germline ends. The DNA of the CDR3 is TGTGCCAGCAGTCCGCCGGGACGCTATGAAGCTTTCTTT. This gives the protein CASSPPGRYEAFF.

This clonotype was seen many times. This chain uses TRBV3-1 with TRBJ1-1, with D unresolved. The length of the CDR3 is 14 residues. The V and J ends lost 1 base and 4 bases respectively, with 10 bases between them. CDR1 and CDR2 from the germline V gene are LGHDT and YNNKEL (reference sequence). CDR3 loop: CASSQVEGITEAFF. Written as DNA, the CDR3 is TGTGCCAGCAGCCAAGTTGAGGGAATCACTGAAGCTTTCTTT.

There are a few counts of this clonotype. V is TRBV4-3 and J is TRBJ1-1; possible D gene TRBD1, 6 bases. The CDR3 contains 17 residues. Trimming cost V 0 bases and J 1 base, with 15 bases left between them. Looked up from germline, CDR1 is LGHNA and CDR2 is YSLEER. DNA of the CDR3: TGCGCCAGCAGCCAAGACACGGGGGGCAGCCAGAACACTGAAGCTTTCTTT. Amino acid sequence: CASSQDTGGSQNTEAFF.

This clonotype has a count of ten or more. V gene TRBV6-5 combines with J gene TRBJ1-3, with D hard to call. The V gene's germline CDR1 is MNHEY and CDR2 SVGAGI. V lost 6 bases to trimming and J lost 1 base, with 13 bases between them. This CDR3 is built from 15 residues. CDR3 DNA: TGTGCCAGCAGCCCTCTAGATAGATCTGGAAACACCATATATTTT. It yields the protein CASSPLDRSGNTIYF.

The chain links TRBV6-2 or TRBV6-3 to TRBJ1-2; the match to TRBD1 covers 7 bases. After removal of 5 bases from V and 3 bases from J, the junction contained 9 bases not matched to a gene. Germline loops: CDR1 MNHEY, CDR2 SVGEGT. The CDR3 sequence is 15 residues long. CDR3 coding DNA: TGTGCCAGCAGTCCCTTCCCGGGACAGTACTATGGCTACACCTTC. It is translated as CASSPFPGQYYGYTF.

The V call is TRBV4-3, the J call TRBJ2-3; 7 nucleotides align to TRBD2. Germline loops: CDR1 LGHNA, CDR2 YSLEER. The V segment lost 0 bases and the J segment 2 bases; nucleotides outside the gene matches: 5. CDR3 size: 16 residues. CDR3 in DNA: TGCGCCAGCAGCCAAGATCGAGGGACTACCACAGATACGCAGTATTTT. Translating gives CASSQDRGTTTDTQYF.

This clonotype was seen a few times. CDR3 DNA: TGCGCCAGCAGTGAGCCGGTAAAGGGGTTTAGCTACGAGCAGTACTTC. Translating gives CASSEPVKGFSYEQYF. The rearrangement links TRBV10-2 to TRBJ2-7, with D perhaps TRBD1 (5 bases). The CDR3 has 16 amino acids. The V gene's germline CDR1 is WSHSY and CDR2 SAAADI. The germline V and J ends were trimmed by 2 bases and 3 bases, with 17 bases remaining between them.

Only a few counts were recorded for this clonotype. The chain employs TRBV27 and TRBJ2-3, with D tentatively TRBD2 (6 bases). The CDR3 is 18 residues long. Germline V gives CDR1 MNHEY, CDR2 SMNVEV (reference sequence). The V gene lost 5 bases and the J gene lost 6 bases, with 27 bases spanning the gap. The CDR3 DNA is TGTGCCAGCAGTCCTCTGAAGCGGGTTCGGCCCGCGGGTGATACGCAGTATTTT. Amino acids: CASSPLKRVRPAGDTQYF.

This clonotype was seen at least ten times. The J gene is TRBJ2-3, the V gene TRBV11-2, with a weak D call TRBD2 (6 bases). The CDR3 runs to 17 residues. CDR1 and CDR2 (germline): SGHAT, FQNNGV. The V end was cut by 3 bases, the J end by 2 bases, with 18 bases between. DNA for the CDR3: TGTGCCAGCAGCTTCCTCCTTGAGGGGACTTTCACAGATACGCAGTATTTT. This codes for CASSFLLEGTFTDTQYF.

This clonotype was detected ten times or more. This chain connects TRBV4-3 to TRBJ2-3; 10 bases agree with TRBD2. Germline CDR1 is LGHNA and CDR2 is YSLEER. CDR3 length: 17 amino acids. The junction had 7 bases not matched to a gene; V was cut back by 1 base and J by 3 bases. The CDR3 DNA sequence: TGCGCCAGCAGCCAAGGGCTAGCGGGAGAGCGGACAGATACGCAGTATTTT. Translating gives CASSQGLAGERTDTQYF.

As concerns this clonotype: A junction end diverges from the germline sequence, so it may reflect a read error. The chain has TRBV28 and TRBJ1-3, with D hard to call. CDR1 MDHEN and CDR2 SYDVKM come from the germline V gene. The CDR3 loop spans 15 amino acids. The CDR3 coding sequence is TGTGCCAGCAGTTTAGGGCATTTAGCTGGAGACACCATATATTTT. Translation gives CASSLGHLAGDTIYF.

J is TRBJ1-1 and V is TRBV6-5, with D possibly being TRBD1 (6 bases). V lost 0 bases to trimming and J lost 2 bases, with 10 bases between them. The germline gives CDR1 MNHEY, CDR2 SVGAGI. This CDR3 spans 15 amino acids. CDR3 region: CASSYSRGANTEAFF. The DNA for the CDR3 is TGTGCCAGCAGTTACTCCCGGGGGGCAAACACTGAAGCTTTCTTT.

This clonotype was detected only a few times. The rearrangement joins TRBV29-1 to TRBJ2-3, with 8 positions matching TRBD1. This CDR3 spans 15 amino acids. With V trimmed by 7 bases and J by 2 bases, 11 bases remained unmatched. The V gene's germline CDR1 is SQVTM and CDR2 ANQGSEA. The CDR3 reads CSADRQGANTDTQYF. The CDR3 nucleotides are TGCAGCGCAGACCGTCAGGGGGCGAACACAGATACGCAGTATTTT.

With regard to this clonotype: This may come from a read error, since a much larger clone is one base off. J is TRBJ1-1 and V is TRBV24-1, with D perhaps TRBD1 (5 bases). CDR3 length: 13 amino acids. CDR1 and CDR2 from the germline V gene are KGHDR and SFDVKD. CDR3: CATTRADGTEASF. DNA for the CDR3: TGTGCCACCACCCGAGCTGATGGGACTGAAGCTTCCTTT.

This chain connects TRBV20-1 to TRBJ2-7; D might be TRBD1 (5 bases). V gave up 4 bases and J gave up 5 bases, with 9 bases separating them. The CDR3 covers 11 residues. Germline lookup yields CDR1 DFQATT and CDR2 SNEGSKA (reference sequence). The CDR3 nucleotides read TGCAGTGCTATCAGGGATCACGAGCAGTACTTC. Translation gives CSAIRDHEQYF.

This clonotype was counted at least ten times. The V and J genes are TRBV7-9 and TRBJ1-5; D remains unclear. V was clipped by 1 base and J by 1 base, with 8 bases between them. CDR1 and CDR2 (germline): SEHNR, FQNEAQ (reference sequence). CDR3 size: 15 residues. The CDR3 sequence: CASSLEGSSNQPQHF. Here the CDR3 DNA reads TGTGCCAGCAGCTTAGAAGGGTCAAGCAATCAGCCCCAGCATTTT.

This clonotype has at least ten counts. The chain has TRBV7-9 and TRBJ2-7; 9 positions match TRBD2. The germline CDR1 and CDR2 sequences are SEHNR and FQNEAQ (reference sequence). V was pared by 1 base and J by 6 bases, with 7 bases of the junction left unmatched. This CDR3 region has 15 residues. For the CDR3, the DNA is TGTGCCAGCAGCTTAGTGTCTAGCGGGATGTTCGAGCAGTACTTC. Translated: CASSLVSSGMFEQYF. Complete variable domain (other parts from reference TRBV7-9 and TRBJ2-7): DTGVSQNPRHKITKRGQNVTFRCDPISEHNRLYWYRQTLGQGPEFLTYFQNEAQLEKSRLLSDRFSAERPKGSFSTLEIQRTEQGDSAMYLCASSLVSSGMFEQYFGPGTRLTVT.

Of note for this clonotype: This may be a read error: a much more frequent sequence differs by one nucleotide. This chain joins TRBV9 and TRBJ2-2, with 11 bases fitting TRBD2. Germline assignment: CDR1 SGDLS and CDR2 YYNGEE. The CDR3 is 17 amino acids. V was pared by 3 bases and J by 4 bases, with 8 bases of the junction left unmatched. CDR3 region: CASSEGTSGKSTGELFF. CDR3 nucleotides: TGTGCCAGCAGCGAGGGGACTAGCGGAAAGAGCACCGGGGAGCTGTTTTTT.